This T cell receptor beta chain was observed in a study of human T cells and chemical hapten exposure (dated by TCRdb to the early 2020s). A note on the overall study: For sensitization, 2% DPC in acetone was applied to a 2 cm by 2 cm area of upper inner arm skin. Blood was sampled from patients pre-sensitization (week 0) and at 2, 6 and about 24 weeks after DPC sensitization. Libraries were pooled for sequencing, and per-sample TCR yields varied mainly because of small differences in library volumes within the pool. Patients additionally received weekly therapeutic DPC doses to the scalp throughout the approximately 24-week study period. Most of the patients in the cohort were female, and the cohort covered alopecia areata with under or over 50% scalp involvement, alopecia totalis and alopecia universalis. Patch testing was done on the upper back using Finn chambers containing 0.01% DPC, and results were scored after 6 days according to International Contact Dermatitis Research Group standards. Peripheral blood TCR repertoire changes were tracked in vivo in alopecia patients during primary and secondary sensitization to the hapten diphenylcyclopropenone (DPC). Twenty-nine alopecia patients provided blood for TCR sequencing at one to four time points (pre-sensitization, 2, 6 and 24 weeks). The investigation overall reported the following: Alopecia, a presumed autoimmune disease, was present in all patients, so the immune response of the patients might differ from that of healthy individuals. Patch test score correlated positively with the number of PT1 expanded TCRs, reaching significance at thresholds 8, 16 and 32 but not at 4. After repeated subsampling, changes were observed in the strength of the expansion versus patch-test correlation and in the threshold at which the correlation became significant. Expanded TCRs formed significantly more large CDR3 similarity clusters than pre-sensitization or healthy control sets, consistent with antigen-driven responses. DPC sensitization did not change how many TCRs were above 1 in 1000 frequency, and no evidence was found of alterations in global repertoire structure.

Inclusive of the bounding cysteine and phenylalanine, the CDR3 is 12 residues long. The retained sequence is limited to the CDR3, 36 bases, with the frame set at the first base. The germline V gene supplies CDR1 KGHSH and CDR2 LQKENI. V lost 2 bases and J lost 11 bases; the stretch between them is 10 bases long. The library came from RACE. The sequencer was a NextSeq 500. During library preparation, unique molecular identifiers were attached to individual cDNA molecules so that TCRs could be counted quantitatively and reproducibly. Both TCR alpha and TCR beta chains were sequenced from each blood RNA sample. From the authors' description of their analysis: The median number of TCRs per sample was 85,000 to 100,000, ranging from about 20,000 to 750,000. The Decombinator software suite was used to annotate the V, J and CDR3 of the TCR reads. To make PS versus PT1 abundance plots, every sample was subsampled to the same number of TCRs (28,000). Expanded TCRs were defined as absent before sensitization and observed at least eight times at the 2-week time point. TCRdb took the public reads, trimmed them with fastp at Q25, ran MiXCR for clone calling and kept in-frame beta chains. A single entry per CDR3 protein holds the most common genes and DNA from its merged rows. TCRdb's processing, not the authors', yielded these V and J calls. In this sample the table shows 38,000 or so distinct CDR3 sequences, 6.5% to 8% of which occur a single time. Clones ranked in the top ten supply around 1.2% of the sample.

In this sample, this clonotype turned up many times. Its antigen has not been determined. Base-call qualities are not available, and no considerably larger clone is one nucleotide away. The intended sense of this specimen's time point label: pre-sensitization, week 0. The treatment or condition label on this specimen signifies: therapeutic diphenylcyclopropenone sensitization with weekly scalp DPC. At each patch-test visit, blood was drawn before the patch test was applied. Eligible patients were aged 18 to 70, diagnosed with alopecia, deemed suitable for DPC therapy, and excluded if pregnant. Total RNA was isolated from unfractionated whole blood collected in Tempus Blood RNA tubes.

Sequencing was performed on whole blood, taken in connection with sensitization to the hapten diphenylcyclopropenone (DPC). In this chain, TRBV18 is recombined with TRBJ1-5; the D segment could be TRBD1, given 5 matching bases. This TCR derives from a woman in her forties or fifties with alopecia areata. Some clones in this sample may be carry-over from other donors' samples. At the DNA level, the sequence is TGTGCCAGCTCACCAGACGCCAGGGCCCAGCATTTT. Its amino acids are CASSPDARAQHF.